Below are 2 T cell receptor beta chains sequenced from a single sample in a study of metastatic and nonmetastatic thyroid tumors. Using MiXCR, TCRdb re-called clones from the PCR reads. The sample records about 10,000 clones, just under 30% being singletons. Until they underwent thyroid surgery, no patient had received any treatment. The sequencing sample was made of tumor tissue. All receptors derive from a female donor with papillary thyroid cancer or a benign thyroid nodule (not recorded which). Some clones in this sample may be carry-over from other donors' samples.

The V and J genes are TRBV27 and TRBJ2-7; 8 bases agree with TRBD1. V lost 3 bases to trimming and J lost 2 bases; unmatched junction nucleotides: 3. This CDR3 comprises 14 residues. CDR1 is MNHEY and CDR2 is SMNVEV in the germline V gene (reference sequence). The CDR3: CASSFRDRTYEQYF. CDR3 nucleotides: TGTGCCAGCAGTTTCCGGGACAGGACCTACGAGCAGTACTTC.

This clone is large within its sample. V is TRBV7-2 and J is TRBJ2-3; 9 bases fit TRBD2. The CDR3 sequence is 16 residues long. V was pared by 2 bases and J by 2 bases, with 5 bases of the junction left unmatched. The germline CDR1 and CDR2 sequences are SGHTA and FQGNSA. The CDR3 DNA is TGTGCCAGCAGCTTAAGGGCTAGCGGGGCCACAGATACGCAGTATTTT. Residues: CASSLRASGATDTQYF.